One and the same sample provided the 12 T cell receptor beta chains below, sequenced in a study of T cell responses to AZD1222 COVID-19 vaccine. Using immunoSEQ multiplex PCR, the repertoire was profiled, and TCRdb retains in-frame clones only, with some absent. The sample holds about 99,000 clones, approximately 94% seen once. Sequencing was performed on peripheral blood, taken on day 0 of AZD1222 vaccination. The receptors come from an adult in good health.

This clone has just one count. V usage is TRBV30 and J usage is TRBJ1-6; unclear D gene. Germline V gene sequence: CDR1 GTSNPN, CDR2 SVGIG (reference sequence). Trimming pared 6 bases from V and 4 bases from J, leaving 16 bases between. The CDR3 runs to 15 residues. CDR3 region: CACSMTETYNSPLHF. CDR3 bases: TGTGCCTGTTCAATGACGGAAACTTATAATTCACCCCTCCACTTT.

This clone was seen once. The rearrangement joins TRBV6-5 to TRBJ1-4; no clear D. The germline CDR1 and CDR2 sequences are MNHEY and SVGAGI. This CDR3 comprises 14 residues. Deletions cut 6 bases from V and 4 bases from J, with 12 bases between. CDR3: CASRARQVNEKLFF. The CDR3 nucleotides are TGTGCCAGCAGAGCGAGACAAGTTAATGAAAAACTGTTTTTT.

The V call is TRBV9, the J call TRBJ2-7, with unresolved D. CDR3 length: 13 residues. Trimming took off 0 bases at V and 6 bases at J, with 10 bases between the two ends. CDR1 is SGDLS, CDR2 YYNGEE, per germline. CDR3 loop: CASSVALQGEQYF. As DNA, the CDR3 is TGTGCCAGCAGCGTAGCCCTCCAAGGCGAGCAGTACTTC.

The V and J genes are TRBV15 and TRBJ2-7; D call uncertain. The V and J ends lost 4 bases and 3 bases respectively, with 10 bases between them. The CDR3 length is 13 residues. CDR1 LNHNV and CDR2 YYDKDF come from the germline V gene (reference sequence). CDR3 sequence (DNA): TGTGCCACCAGCAAACCCTACAGCTACGAGCAGTACTTC. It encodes CATSKPYSYEQYF.

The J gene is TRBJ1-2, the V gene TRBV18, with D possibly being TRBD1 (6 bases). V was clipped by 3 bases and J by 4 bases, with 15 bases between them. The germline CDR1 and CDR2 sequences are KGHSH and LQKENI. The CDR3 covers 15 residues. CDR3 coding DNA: TGTGCCAGCTCACCTCAACAGGGTTGGAGCTATGGCTACACCTTC. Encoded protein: CASSPQQGWSYGYTF.

CDR3 amino acids: CASSPAVGTISHEQYF. DNA for the CDR3: TGCGCCAGCAGCCCCGCCGTCGGGACAATTTCCCACGAGCAGTACTTC. The rearrangement joins TRBV5-1 to TRBJ2-7, with D perhaps matching TRBD1 (6 bases). CDR1 is SGHRS and CDR2 is YFSETQ in the germline V gene. V was pared by 4 bases and J by 5 bases, with 22 bases between. This CDR3 contains 16 residues.

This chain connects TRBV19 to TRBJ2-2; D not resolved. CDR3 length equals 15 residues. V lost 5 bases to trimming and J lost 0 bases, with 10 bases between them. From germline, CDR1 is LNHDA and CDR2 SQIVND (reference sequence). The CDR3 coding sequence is TGTGCCAGTAGTGCACAGATTACGAACACCGGGGAGCTGTTTTTT. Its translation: CASSAQITNTGELFF.

The CDR3 bases are TGTGCCAGTAGTATAGATGAAGCAGTGGAACAGCCCCAGCATTTT. Protein: CASSIDEAVEQPQHF. The V and J genes are TRBV19 and TRBJ1-5, with D hard to call. This CDR3 comprises 15 residues. CDR1 and CDR2 from the germline V gene are LNHDA and SQIVND (reference sequence). V was clipped by 0 bases and J by 7 bases, with 13 bases between them. Variable domain in full (rest from reference TRBV19 and TRBJ1-5): DGGITQSPKYLFRKEGQNVTLSCEQNLNHDAMYWYRQDPGQGLRLIYYSQIVNDFQKGDIAEGYSVSREKKESFPLTVTSAQKNPTAFYLCASSIDEAVEQPQHFGDGTRLSIL.

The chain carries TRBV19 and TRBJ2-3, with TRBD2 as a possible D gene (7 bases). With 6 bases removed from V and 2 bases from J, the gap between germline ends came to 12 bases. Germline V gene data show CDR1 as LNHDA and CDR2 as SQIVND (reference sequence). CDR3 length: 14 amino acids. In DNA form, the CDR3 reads TGTGCCAGTAGGGCGGGGGCCTACACAGATACGCAGTATTTT. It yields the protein CASRAGAYTDTQYF.

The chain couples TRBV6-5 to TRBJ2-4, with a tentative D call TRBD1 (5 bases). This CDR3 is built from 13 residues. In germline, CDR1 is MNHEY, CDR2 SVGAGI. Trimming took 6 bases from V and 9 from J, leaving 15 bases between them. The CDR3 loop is CASRHKQGSIQYF. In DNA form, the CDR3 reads TGTGCCAGCAGGCACAAGCAGGGATCCATTCAGTACTTC.

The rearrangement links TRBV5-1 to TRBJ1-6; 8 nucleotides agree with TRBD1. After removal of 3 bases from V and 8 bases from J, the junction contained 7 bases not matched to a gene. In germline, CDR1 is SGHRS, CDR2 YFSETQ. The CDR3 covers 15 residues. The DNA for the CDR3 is TGCGCCAGCAGCTGGTCAGGGGGCTCTGATTCACCCCTCCACTTT. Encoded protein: CASSWSGGSDSPLHF.

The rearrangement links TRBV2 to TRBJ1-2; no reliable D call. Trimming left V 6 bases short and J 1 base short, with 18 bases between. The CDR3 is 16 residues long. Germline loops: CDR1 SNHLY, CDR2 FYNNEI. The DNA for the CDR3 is TGTGCCAGCAGAGAGGTATTGGACGGGCTTAACTATGGCTACACCTTC. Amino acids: CASREVLDGLNYGYTF.